These 21 T cell receptor beta chains were all obtained from the same sample, sequenced in a study of CD4 and CD8 cells across lung adenocarcinoma regions. Each CDR3 protein gets one entry after TCRdb re-called the PCR reads with MiXCR. The sample lists approximately 14,000 distinct CDR3 sequences, 35% to 55% seen once, with roughly 17% in the top ten. Sequences were obtained from CD4+ T cells from the center of a lung tumor. The source of these receptors is a male donor with lung adenocarcinoma. The CD4 and CD8 labels of this study may be unreliable.

This clonotype was counted a few times. This chain uses TRBV24-1 with TRBJ1-4; the D is unclear. The CDR3 is made up of 14 amino acids. Germline CDR1 KGHDR, CDR2 SFDVKD. V dropped 6 bases and J dropped 4 bases, with 11 bases sitting between them. CDR3 sequence reads: CATSSGRSNEKLFF. DNA for the CDR3: TGTGCCACCAGTAGCGGACGAAGTAATGAAAAACTGTTTTTT.

This clonotype was seen at least ten times. The rearrangement uses TRBV28 and TRBJ2-6; possible D gene TRBD1, 5 bases. Germline V gene lookup returns CDR1 MDHEN and CDR2 SYDVKM. The V end lost 6 bases, the J end lost 0 bases, and 12 bases lay between the germline ends. There are 16 residues in the CDR3. The CDR3 loop is CASSWGESSGANVLTF. The CDR3 coding sequence is TGTGCCAGCAGCTGGGGCGAGTCCTCTGGGGCCAACGTCCTGACTTTC.

The V gene is TRBV10-3, the J gene TRBJ2-1; D is unclear. The germline V gene encodes CDR1 ENHRY and CDR2 SYGVKD. CDR3 length: 12 residues. The V and J ends lost 6 bases and 5 bases respectively, with 8 bases between them. CDR3 amino acids: CAIRSTDNEQFF. The CDR3 DNA follows: TGTGCCATCAGAAGTACAGACAATGAGCAGTTCTTC.

This clonotype was recorded at least ten times. This sequence joins TRBV7-3 and TRBJ2-1, with D perhaps TRBD1 (6 bases). Germline V gene data show CDR1 as SGHTA and CDR2 as FQGTGA. V was shortened by 1 base and J by 2 bases, with 15 bases between the two germline ends. The CDR3 extends over 17 amino acids. For the CDR3, the DNA is TGTGCCAGCAGCTTAATGGATACCAGGGGCCCCTACAATGAGCAGTTCTTC. Its protein product is CASSLMDTRGPYNEQFF.

This clonotype appeared many times. This chain connects TRBV27 to TRBJ1-2, with D tentatively TRBD1 (5 bases). CDR3 length: 13 residues. Germline V gives CDR1 MNHEY, CDR2 SMNVEV (reference sequence). Trimming shortened V by 3 bases and J by 2 bases, and 7 bases separated the two germline ends. DNA for the CDR3: TGTGCCAGCAGTTTTGGGGACAACTATGGCTACACCTTC. It is translated as CASSFGDNYGYTF.

This clonotype qualifies as medium-sized. The V and J genes are TRBV10-1 and TRBJ2-3; no clear D gene. CDR3 size: 12 residues. Germline CDR1 WNHNN, CDR2 SYGVQD (reference sequence). Trimming removed 4 bases from V and 8 bases from J, with 10 bases in between. CDR3 protein: CASSAQRGTQYF. In DNA, the CDR3 is TGCGCCAGCAGTGCCCAGCGAGGTACGCAGTATTTT.

Comments on this clonotype: A read error may produce the germline difference seen at one junction end. The rearrangement links TRBV6-1 to TRBJ2-4; TRBD2 agrees at 9 bases. Germline CDR1 reads MNHNS; CDR2 reads SASEGT. The CDR3 is 19 residues long. CDR3 residues: CASSEFGGRGGLDKNIQYF. DNA of the CDR3: TGTGCCAGCAGTGAATTCGGGGGGCGGGGGGGCCTTGACAAAAACATCCAGTACTTC.

This chain uses TRBV11-3 with TRBJ2-5; TRBD1 aligns across 8 bases. The J call may be incorrect, as the DNA end agrees better with TRBJ2-7. The germline gives CDR1 SGHNT, CDR2 YENEEA. This CDR3 has 12 amino acids. This CDR3 reads CASSYDRGEQYF. In DNA form, the CDR3 reads TGTGCCAGCAGCTACGACAGGGGCGAGCAGTACTTC.

The chain joins TRBV27 to TRBJ2-3; 7 nucleotides line up with TRBD2. J lost 2 bases, V lost 7 bases, and 3 bases had no gene match. The CDR3 spans 13 residues. Germline V gives CDR1 MNHEY, CDR2 SMNVEV (reference sequence). The CDR3 here is CASMSGDTDTQYF. CDR3 DNA sequence: TGTGCCAGCATGAGCGGGGACACAGATACGCAGTATTTT.

The chain combines TRBV20-1 with TRBJ2-4, with D tentatively TRBD1 (6 bases). The CDR3 spans 16 residues. Trimming removed 6 bases from V and 0 bases from J, with 18 bases in between. Germline V gene sequence: CDR1 DFQATT, CDR2 SNEGSKA (reference sequence). The CDR3 nucleotides are TGCAGTGCGGCCAATCCGGGACAACTAGCCAAAAACATTCAGTACTTC. It is translated as CSAANPGQLAKNIQYF.

Worth noting for this clonotype: One end of the junction fails to match germline, which may point to a read error. The chain has TRBV6-5 and TRBJ2-4; 9 bases agree with TRBD2. Germline V lookup: CDR1 MNHEY, CDR2 SVGAGI. The CDR3 is 16 residues long. This chain's CDR3 is CASSYGGIAGVNILYF. The CDR3 DNA reads TGTGCCAGCAGTTACGGTGGAATAGCGGGAGTCAACATCCTGTATTTC.

This clonotype is medium-sized in the sample. The chain combines TRBV6-1 with TRBJ2-7; 12 nucleotides line up with TRBD2. Germline CDR1 and CDR2: MNHNS and SASEGT. The CDR3 runs to 16 residues. Germline trimming cut 6 bases from V and 0 bases from J; bases unmatched to any gene: 6. CDR3 coding DNA: TGTGCCAGCAGGCGCGGACTAGCGGGAAGCTCCTACGAGCAGTACTTC. Residues: CASRRGLAGSSYEQYF.

J is TRBJ2-1 and V is TRBV6-1, with TRBD1 matching 9 bases. The germline gives CDR1 MNHNS, CDR2 SASEGT. The CDR3 runs to 15 residues. V lost 6 bases to trimming and J lost 3 bases; unmatched junction nucleotides: 6. The CDR3 protein is CASSPGQGVYNEQFF. The CDR3 DNA is TGTGCCAGCAGCCCGGGACAGGGAGTCTACAATGAGCAGTTCTTC.

Within the sample, this clonotype is medium-sized. The chain employs TRBV10-1 and TRBJ2-6; D gene ambiguous. Germline CDR1 WNHNN, CDR2 SYGVQD (reference sequence). V gave up 6 bases and J gave up 7 bases, with 7 bases separating them. This CDR3 region has 12 residues. CDR3 in amino acids: CASSSGANVLTF. CDR3 DNA sequence: TGCGCCAGCAGCTCCGGTGCCAACGTCCTGACTTTC.

Comment on this clonotype: A junction end diverges from the germline sequence, so it may reflect a read error. The chain has TRBV6-8 and TRBJ2-2, with D uncertain. The CDR3 is 18 amino acids. The germline V gene has CDR1 MNHGY and CDR2 SAAAGT. CDR3 in amino acids: CASSYSRWSYVSTDALYF. In DNA, the CDR3 is TGTGCCAGCAGTTACTCGCGTTGGTCTTACGTAAGCACCGATGCGCTGTATTTT.

In its sample, this clonotype was seen many times. The chain recombines TRBV6-1 with TRBJ1-2; 9 bases line up with TRBD1. With V trimmed by 5 bases and J by 4 bases, 17 bases remained unmatched. Germline CDR1 MNHNS, CDR2 SASEGT. There are 18 residues in the CDR3. CDR3 loop: CASSPKVGQGGLPYGYTF. DNA for the CDR3: TGTGCCAGCAGTCCTAAGGTGGGACAGGGAGGCCTTCCCTATGGCTACACCTTC.

To note about this clonotype: Germline and junction disagree at one end, which may indicate a read error. This chain connects TRBV6-5 to TRBJ2-3; TRBD2 matches 8 bases. This CDR3 has 14 residues. The germline CDR1 and CDR2 sequences are MNHEY and SVGAGI. The CDR3 loop is CASSSRGAKDMQYF. DNA of the CDR3: TGTGCCAGCAGTTCGCGGGGGGCCAAAGATATGCAGTATTTT.

A note on this clonotype: One junction end does not reproduce the germline sequence, and a read error may be involved. This chain joins TRBV6-1 and TRBJ2-1; D is tentatively TRBD1 or TRBD2 (5 bases each). CDR1 and CDR2 from the germline V gene are MNHNS and SASEGT. The CDR3 contains 13 residues. The CDR3 sequence: CASGEGTSGELFF. As DNA, the CDR3 is TGTGCCAGCGGTGAAGGGACCAGCGGTGAGCTGTTTTTC.

This clonotype was counted only a few times. This chain links TRBV6-1 with TRBJ2-2, with D tentatively TRBD1 or TRBD2 (5 bases each). The CDR3 contains 15 residues. Between the trimmed V and J ends, which lost 6 bases and 16 bases, there was a span of 27 bases. Germline CDR1 and CDR2: MNHNS and SASEGT. The CDR3 nucleotides are TGTGCCAGCAGACTCCAGGCTGGGAGCACCGGGGCGCAGTTTTTT. Encoded protein: CASRLQAGSTGAQFF.

This chain connects TRBV6-4 to TRBJ2-5, with a weak D call TRBD2 (7 bases). Trimming cost V 11 bases and J 4 bases, with 23 bases left between them. Per germline, CDR1 MRHNA and CDR2 SNTAGT. The CDR3 runs 15 residues. In nucleotides, the CDR3 is TGTGCCGGCGGTGACGGGGGCGGGAGTCCAGAGACCCAGTACTTC. The encoded protein is CAGGDGGGSPETQYF.

The chain joins TRBV6-1 to TRBJ1-3, with 7 positions matching TRBD1. The CDR3 has 14 amino acids. Germline trimming cut 4 bases from V and 4 bases from J; bases unmatched to any gene: 4. The germline gives CDR1 MNHNS, CDR2 SASEGT. The DNA of the CDR3 is TGTGCCAGCAGTGTGGACAGGTTAGGAAACACCATATATTTT. Protein: CASSVDRLGNTIYF.